The clone carrying this TCR beta chain showed up just a few times. Its antigen is unidentified. 5'RACE with constant-segment primers yielded barcoded, UMI-tagged TCR alpha and TCR beta cDNA libraries. TCRdb analysed the 5' RACE reads with MiXCR anew, one entry per CDR3 protein. The repertoire includes fewer than 150,000 distinct CDR3 sequences, about 15% of them detected once, and about 5% sits in the top ten. This CDR3 is built from 15 residues. J gave up 0 bases and V 6 bases, and 6 bases lay outside the gene matches. The germline V gene encodes CDR1 MNHEY and CDR2 SVGAGI. The data were obtained in a study of T-cell memory formation after mild COVID-19. The study's findings and limits: Memory cells collected pre-infection included some clones that later responded, suggesting cross-reactive memory joined.

The sample was PBMCs or a T cell subset sorted from them (not recorded which). The chain is built from TRBV6-5 and TRBJ2-3; TRBD2 aligns across 7 bases. The sequence was collected from a man younger than 35 who had mild COVID-19 (a few samples of this study predate the infection). Cell type and time point are not known. CDR3 loop: CASSRMGLSTDTQYF. The CDR3 coding sequence is TGTGCCAGCAGCCGTATGGGACTAAGCACAGATACGCAGTATTTT.